This TCR beta chain was identified during a study of radiotherapy plus CTLA-4 blockade in lung cancer. Study outcomes and limitations: Strongest reported response predictors: early blood clone changes and post-radiation interferon-beta. Blood-borne expansion of tumor-derived TCR clones followed radiotherapy plus ipilimumab.

CDR3 length equals 15 residues. With V trimmed by 4 bases and J by 6 bases, 8 bases remained unmatched. Germline values: CDR1 SGHTA, CDR2 FQGNSA. In regard to this clone: The antigen is not known.

Some clones are missing from TCRdb's copy, which holds only in-frame ones; the method was immunoSEQ multiplex PCR. The sample lists 47,000 or so clones, approximately 81% occurring once. This chain connects TRBV7-2 to TRBJ2-3; 9 bases map to TRBD2. Sequences were derived from peripheral blood, sampled from a patient treated with radiotherapy plus ipilimumab. The TCR was taken from a human donor with non-small cell lung cancer whose response to radiotherapy plus ipilimumab could not be evaluated. For the CDR3, the DNA is TGTGCCAGCAGCTCGAGCGGGAGGAATGAGGATACGCAGTATTTT. Its protein product is CASSSSGRNEDTQYF.